The present T cell receptor beta chain was sequenced within a study of T cells after posttransplantation cyclophosphamide. The method was immunoSEQ multiplex PCR; TCRdb's version includes in-frame clones alone and lacks a portion of them. The sample consists of 28,000 or so clones, more than 80% of them appearing once. Per germline, CDR1 SGHVS and CDR2 FQNEAQ. Trimming shortened V by 1 base and J by 3 bases, and 21 bases separated the two germline ends. The CDR3 spans 18 residues. The gene calls are TRBV7-8 and TRBJ1-2, with TRBD1 as a possible D gene (6 bases). Sequenced sample: PBMCs. This clonotype was obtained from a man aged 45-60 years. The CDR3 bases are TGTGCCAGCAGCTTAGAGAGATTGCTGCAGGGGAAGGACTATGGCTACACCTTC. Protein product: CASSLERLLQGKDYGYTF. The entire variable domain, with the rest obtained from reference TRBV7-8 and TRBJ1-2, is as follows: GAGVSQSPRYKVAKRGQDVALRCDPISGHVSLFWYQQALGQGPEFLTYFQNEAQLDKSGLPSDRFFAERPEGSVSTLKIQRTQQEDSAVYLCASSLERLLQGKDYGYTFGSGTRLTVV.